Listed here are 28 T cell receptor beta chains from one sample, sequenced in a study of blood T cell repertoires in COVID-19. Assay: immunoSEQ multiplex PCR; the TCRdb copy retains only in-frame clones and omits some. The sample consists of 130,000 to 150,000 clones, approximately 86% of them appearing once. Sequencing input: peripheral blood. These TCRs come from a woman between 50 and 59 years old with acute or convalescent COVID-19.

The chain combines TRBV30 with TRBJ2-1; the D is unclear. In germline, CDR1 is GTSNPN, CDR2 SVGIG (reference sequence). The CDR3 is 14 residues long. Trimming cost V 2 bases and J 9 bases, with 17 bases left between them. CDR3: CAWSRPSGPSEQFF. CDR3 in DNA: TGTGCCTGGAGTAGGCCATCAGGCCCTTCTGAGCAGTTCTTC.

The CDR3 nucleotides are TGCGCCAGCAGCTTGGAGGGCGGGGGAGGCGGCTACACCTTC. Protein sequence: CASSLEGGGGGYTF. The rearrangement links TRBV5-1 to TRBJ1-2; TRBD1 is a possible D gene (5 bases). Germline CDR1 and CDR2: SGHRS and YFSETQ. This CDR3 is 14 amino acids long. V lost 0 bases and J lost 8, with 14 bases in between.

The chain couples TRBV9 to TRBJ1-1; D is uncertain. Trimming cost V 3 bases and J 5 bases, with 8 bases left between them. CDR3 length: 12 residues. Germline V lookup: CDR1 SGDLS, CDR2 YYNGEE. The CDR3 region is CASSEVGTEAFF. The CDR3 bases are TGTGCCAGCAGCGAGGTCGGGACTGAAGCTTTCTTT.

The CDR3 nucleotides are TGTGCCAGTAGACGGACAGGGGCTAATAGCTATGGCTACACCTTC. This codes for CASRRTGANSYGYTF. The chain couples TRBV19 to TRBJ1-2; 9 nucleotides match TRBD1. CDR1 LNHDA and CDR2 SQIVND come from the germline V gene (reference sequence). V lost 6 bases, J lost 4 bases, and 9 bases stayed unmatched. This CDR3 spans 15 amino acids.

This clone has more than one count but fewer than ten. The V gene is TRBV18, the J gene TRBJ2-1, with a weak D call TRBD2 (5 bases). V was trimmed by 0 bases and J by 2 bases, leaving 11 bases between them. The CDR3 length is 16 residues. The V gene's germline CDR1 is KGHSH and CDR2 LQKENI. CDR3: CASSPPSGDPYNEQFF. CDR3 DNA: TGTGCCAGCTCACCACCGAGCGGAGACCCCTACAATGAGCAGTTCTTC.

The chain employs TRBV18 and TRBJ1-1; D is unclear. Germline V gene lookup returns CDR1 KGHSH and CDR2 LQKENI. Between the trimmed V and J ends, which lost 0 bases and 2 bases, there was a span of 7 bases. CDR3 length: 14 residues. As DNA, the CDR3 is TGTGCCAGCTCACCACCCTCACTAAACACTGAAGCTTTCTTT. Residues: CASSPPSLNTEAFF.

The chain joins TRBV19 to TRBJ1-2; D unresolved. V lost 3 bases and J lost 0, with 14 bases in between. Germline CDR1 LNHDA, CDR2 SQIVND (reference sequence). This CDR3 has 16 residues. The DNA of the CDR3 is TGTGCCAGTAGTATCCTCGTCGATACTTCTAACTATGGCTACACCTTC. This gives the protein CASSILVDTSNYGYTF.

The chain is built from TRBV28 and TRBJ2-1, with 13 bases aligning to TRBD2. V dropped 4 bases and J dropped 6; count of bases not matched to a gene: 6. Germline V gene data show CDR1 as MDHEN and CDR2 as SYDVKM. This CDR3 is built from 16 residues. CDR3 bases: TGTGCCAGCAGTTCACTAGCGGGGGGGCTACCCAATGAGCAGTTCTTC. The encoded protein is CASSSLAGGLPNEQFF.

The V call is TRBV18, the J call TRBJ2-3; 8 positions agree with TRBD1. The CDR3 runs 14 residues. V was clipped by 4 bases and J by 4 bases; unmatched bases: 4. From germline, CDR1 is KGHSH and CDR2 LQKENI. CDR3 DNA sequence: TGTGCCAGCTCACGACAGGGGACGGCAGATACGCAGTATTTT. This encodes CASSRQGTADTQYF. Looking up the rest from reference TRBV18 and TRBJ2-3 gives the full variable domain: NAGVMQNPRHLVRRRGQEARLRCSPMKGHSHVYWYRQLPEEGLKFMVYLQKENIIDESGMPKERFSAEFPKEGPSILRIQQVVRGDSAAYFCASSRQGTADTQYFGPGTRLTVL.

J is TRBJ1-1 and V is TRBV12-3 or TRBV12-4; D not certain. The CDR3 runs 10 residues. V lost 7 bases and J 10 bases, leaving 10 bases between the germline ends. CDR3 residues: CASTGARAFF. The CDR3 nucleotides read TGTGCCAGCACCGGAGCCCGAGCTTTCTTT.

This clone turned up a few times. The rearrangement uses TRBV6-4 and TRBJ2-3; TRBD2 matches 8 bases. V shed 6 bases, J shed 0 bases, and the junction held 5 bases outside the gene matches. Germline V gives CDR1 MRHNA, CDR2 SNTAGT. The CDR3 runs to 15 residues. The CDR3 DNA follows: TGTGCCAGCAGCCCGACTAGCGATAGCACAGATACGCAGTATTTT. Encoded protein: CASSPTSDSTDTQYF.

The chain joins TRBV5-1 to TRBJ2-1; 9 bases are shared with TRBD2. CDR3 length: 15 amino acids. Losses at the gene ends were 1 base for V and 5 bases for J; bases not matched to a gene: 4. Germline values: CDR1 SGHRS, CDR2 YFSETQ. The CDR3 DNA follows: TGCGCCAGCAGCTTGATAGCGGGGGTGCACAATGAGCAGTTCTTC. Its translation is CASSLIAGVHNEQFF.

The V call is TRBV5-1, the J call TRBJ2-7, with D perhaps TRBD1 (5 bases). The germline V gene has CDR1 SGHRS and CDR2 YFSETQ. The CDR3 length is 15 residues. Trimming removed 0 bases at V and 0 bases at J, with 10 bases between. The CDR3 nucleotides are TGCGCCAGCAGCTTGGTGGTTGACAGCTCCTACGAGCAGTACTTC. Its protein is CASSLVVDSSYEQYF.

The chain employs TRBV18 and TRBJ1-6; D may be TRBD1 (6 bases). This CDR3 has 18 amino acids. CDR1 KGHSH and CDR2 LQKENI come from the germline V gene. V lost 6 bases and J lost 5, with 23 bases in between. The CDR3 loop reads CASSYTLPGDDDNSPLHF. DNA for the CDR3: TGTGCCAGCTCGTACACCTTGCCAGGGGACGATGATAATTCACCCCTCCACTTT.

The genes are TRBV19 and TRBJ1-3; no firm D call. Trimming removed 5 bases at V and 0 bases at J, with 11 bases between. CDR3 length equals 15 residues. In germline, CDR1 is LNHDA, CDR2 SQIVND (reference sequence). The CDR3 region is CASSPVWSSGNTIYF. Written as DNA, the CDR3 is TGTGCCAGTAGTCCCGTGTGGAGCTCTGGAAACACCATATATTTT. Full variable domain (remainder filled in from reference TRBV19 and TRBJ1-3): DGGITQSPKYLFRKEGQNVTLSCEQNLNHDAMYWYRQDPGQGLRLIYYSQIVNDFQKGDIAEGYSVSREKKESFPLTVTSAQKNPTAFYLCASSPVWSSGNTIYFGEGSWLTVV.

V usage is TRBV5-6 and J usage is TRBJ1-2; D might be TRBD1 (5 bases). CDR3 length: 14 amino acids. Trimming cost V 0 bases and J 3 bases, with 9 bases left between them. Germline V CDR1 and CDR2: SGHDT, YYEEEE. In nucleotides, the CDR3 is TGTGCCAGCAGCTTGGACCGCAGGGACTATGGCTACACCTTC. It is translated as CASSLDRRDYGYTF.

The J gene is TRBJ1-1, the V gene TRBV25-1; 7 bases are a match to TRBD1. Germline CDR1 MGHDK, CDR2 SYGVNS. CDR3 length: 14 residues. V was clipped by 1 base and J by 7 bases; unmatched bases: 6. DNA of the CDR3: TGTGCCAGCAGTGAATTGTCCAGGACAGGTGAAGCTTTCTTT. Its translation: CASSELSRTGEAFF.

Only a few counts were recorded for this clone. This rearrangement joins TRBV7-6 to TRBJ2-2; TRBD2 matches 10 bases. Losses at the gene ends were 6 bases for V and 5 bases for J; bases not matched to a gene: 9. This CDR3 is built from 16 residues. CDR1 is SGHVS and CDR2 is FNYEAQ in the germline V gene. The CDR3 spells CASSPSGRGVTGELFF. DNA for the CDR3: TGTGCCAGCAGTCCGAGCGGGAGGGGAGTGACCGGGGAGCTGTTTTTT.

This clone was seen just once. For the CDR3, the DNA is TGTGCCAGCAGCTTAGGATCGGGTGAAGCTTTCTTT. It yields the protein CASSLGSGEAFF. This rearrangement joins TRBV7-9 to TRBJ1-1; no clear D. The CDR3 covers 12 residues. Trimming removed 1 base at V and 7 bases at J, with 7 bases between. Per germline, CDR1 SEHNR and CDR2 FQNEAQ (reference sequence).

The V call is TRBV7-8, the J call TRBJ2-5, with D possibly being TRBD2 (6 bases). V was cut by 0 bases and J by 5 bases, with 10 bases left in between. From germline, CDR1 is SGHVS and CDR2 FQNEAQ. CDR3 size: 14 residues. CDR3 in amino acids: CASSLAPGEETQYF. The CDR3 nucleotides read TGTGCCAGCAGCTTAGCCCCGGGAGAGGAGACCCAGTACTTC.

The chain combines TRBV2 with TRBJ1-4; D not resolved. With 4 bases removed from V and 6 bases from J, the gap between germline ends came to 18 bases. CDR3 length: 16 amino acids. In germline, CDR1 is SNHLY, CDR2 FYNNEI. The CDR3 loop reads CASSAGSSRGHEKLFF. CDR3 coding DNA: TGTGCCAGCAGTGCGGGTTCGTCCCGCGGTCATGAAAAACTGTTTTTT.

The genes are TRBV10-3 and TRBJ2-1; D is perhaps TRBD1 (6 bases). The CDR3 extends over 13 amino acids. Trimming took off 4 bases at V and 7 bases at J, with 11 bases between the two ends. CDR1 is ENHRY, CDR2 SYGVKD, per germline. The CDR3 DNA is TGTGCCATCAGTGCTAGGGGGTTGAATGAGCAGTTCTTC. This codes for CAISARGLNEQFF.

The chain uses TRBV5-5 and TRBJ2-3, with TRBD2 matching over 7 bases. Germline V gene data show CDR1 as SGHKS and CDR2 as YYEKEE (reference sequence). V lost 2 bases, J lost 4 bases, and 7 bases stayed unmatched. The CDR3 runs 15 residues. CDR3 coding DNA: TGTGCCAGCAGCTTTCAAGCGGGGCCTCCAGATACGCAGTATTTT. Translating it yields CASSFQAGPPDTQYF.

The CDR3 bases are TGTGCCAGCAGCCTCGGACAGTGGGTCACTGAAGCTTTCTTT. This sequence encodes CASSLGQWVTEAFF. The rearrangement joins TRBV7-2 to TRBJ1-1, with D perhaps matching TRBD1 (6 bases). The CDR3 runs to 14 residues. The germline gives CDR1 SGHTA, CDR2 FQGNSA. Between the trimmed V and J ends, which lost 5 bases and 4 bases, there was a span of 14 bases.

This chain uses TRBV30 with TRBJ1-3; 7 bases fit TRBD1. The trim removed 5 bases at V and 5 bases at J, leaving 12 bases unmatched. Germline-derived CDR1 and CDR2 are GTSNPN and SVGIG (reference sequence). The CDR3 is 15 amino acids. The CDR3 DNA reads as TGTGCCTGGTTCCCTGGACAGGAGATAAGAAACACCATATATTTT. It translates to CAWFPGQEIRNTIYF.

A single count supports this clone. In DNA form, the CDR3 reads TGTGCCAGCAAGTCAGGTGTGAACTATGGCTACACCTTC. Residues: CASKSGVNYGYTF. The V and J genes are TRBV6-6 and TRBJ1-2; no clear D. This CDR3 has 13 residues. The V gene lost 7 bases and the J gene lost 2 bases, with 11 bases spanning the gap. CDR1 MNHNY and CDR2 SVGAGI come from the germline V gene (reference sequence).

This sequence joins TRBV11-1 and TRBJ1-1; D is unclear. From germline, CDR1 is SGHAT and CDR2 FQDESV (reference sequence). The CDR3 has 15 residues. V was clipped by 5 bases and J by 1 base, with 14 bases between them. CDR3 DNA: TGTGCCAGCAGCCCAGAGGGTACAGCGAACACTGAAGCTTTCTTT. Translation gives CASSPEGTANTEAFF. The full variable domain, rest sourced from reference TRBV11-1 and TRBJ1-1, is EAEVAQSPRYKITEKSQAVAFWCDPISGHATLYWYRQILGQGPELLVQFQDESVVDDSQLPKDRFSAERLKGVDSTLKIQPAELGDSAMYLCASSPEGTANTEAFFGQGTRLTVV.

Only one count was recorded for this clone. The chain combines TRBV9 with TRBJ2-7, with 7 bases aligning to TRBD1. Germline CDR1 SGDLS, CDR2 YYNGEE. This CDR3 spans 15 amino acids. Germline trimming cut 3 bases from V and 0 bases from J; bases unmatched to any gene: 6. The CDR3 reads CASSEGQPPSYEQYF. CDR3 nucleotides: TGTGCCAGCAGCGAGGGACAGCCGCCCTCCTACGAGCAGTACTTC.